This T cell receptor beta chain comes out of a study of blood T cell repertoires in COVID-19 (dated by TCRdb to 2018 to 2020). About the study as a whole: Collaborator samples came from the United States, Italy and Spain and covered acute and convalescent phases of COVID-19. The sample metadata nearly always contained a de-identified subject ID, COVID-19 status, age in years and sex. Samples were obtained from the ongoing ImmuneRACE study (first 160 participants) and from some 1,300 subjects provided by 6 global collaborators. Where HLA class I and class II types were available, the types were taken from metadata supplied by the sample provider, not from assay-based typing. The dataset comprised deeply sampled blood TCRbeta repertoires from subjects exposed to, actively infected with, or recovered from COVID-19. The repertoires were made available in a free public database intended to serve as a resource for research on the immune response to SARS-CoV-2. The material from the prospective study consisted of cDNA or gDNA derived from T cells, B-cell-depleted T cells, or PBMCs.

Participants in the prospective study were aged roughly 18 to 100 years, lived in approximately 26 United States geographic areas, and enrolled through a virtual design. In the prospective study, participants were assigned to cohorts based on the clinical history participants reported in a screening survey and a study questionnaire. ImmuneRACE Cohort 3 recovered participants were defined by two consecutive negative NP/OP PCR tests, healthcare professional clearance, or symptom resolution. Mobile phlebotomists in the prospective study collected whole blood, serum and a nasopharyngeal or oropharyngeal swab from every participant. Additional blood draws and questionnaires over an approximately two-month period could optionally be provided by prospective study participants. Before DNA extraction, blood samples from the prospective study were shipped at room temperature or frozen. Between the V and J ends, shortened by 5 bases and 7 bases respectively, the junction contains 12 bases. CDR1 and CDR2, per the germline V gene, are KGHSH and LQKENI. There are 13 amino acids in the CDR3, from cysteine to phenylalanine inclusive. Kept here is only the CDR3 DNA, which spans 39 bases and is read in frame from base 1.

Overall study outcomes, separate from this receptor: Clinical and demographic metadata were provided uncurated, with the amount varying by source and participant.

This clone has a handful of counts. Its specific antigen is unknown. No qualities accompany the bases; no much larger clone lies one base away. The immunoSEQ Assay, a bias-controlled multiplex PCR, was used to amplify TCRbeta CDR3 regions from genomic DNA. The published analysis was carried out like this. The number of nucleated cells in each sample was estimated from the amplification of reference gene primers within the assay. To quantify the absolute abundance of each unique TCRbeta CDR3 rearrangement, sequence reads were collapsed and filtered. For each sample, productive Simpson clonality was calculated as the square root of Simpson's diversity index across productive rearrangements. TCRdb provides this immuneACCESS table in a form limited to in-frame rearrangements. Some clones are lacking; in checked studies, under half of them reflect an unresolved V gene, and why the rest are absent is not known. Clone size and the V and J calls come from that table; the DNA yielded D and trimming. The sample table records around 180,000 clones; roughly 82% of these occur just once. The ten largest clones take up about 9.6% of the sample.

This chain is built from TRBV18 and TRBJ1-5; the D gene is possibly TRBD1, with 6 bases matching. The specimen sequenced was PBMCs or T cells enriched from blood (not recorded which). The source is a woman in her twenties or thirties who had recovered from COVID-19. The CDR3 protein is CASSADRSQPQHF. The base sequence is TGTGCCAGCTCAGCAGACAGGAGCCAGCCCCAGCATTTT.